This T cell receptor (beta chain) is drawn from a study of cytomegalovirus exposure and HLA in healthy donors. Overall study: There were just under 400 genotyped donors. Of these, about 86% fell in the genetic ancestry cluster associated with self-reported Caucasian donors.

The germline V gene has CDR1 MNHEY and CDR2 SVGAGI. V lost 4 bases, J lost 4 bases, and 3 bases stayed unmatched. This CDR3 has 13 amino acids. Researchers ran the PCR with 60 Vbeta and 13 Jbeta primers. TCRdb keeps only in-frame clones here, not all; method: immunoSEQ multiplex PCR. The sample has about 150,000 clones; 55% to 70% are singletons. The sequence derives from a woman younger than 45 in good health and CMV-seropositive. This chain joins TRBV6-5 and TRBJ1-2; 7 bases are shared with TRBD1. The sequenced sample consisted of PBMCs. The CDR3 bases are TGTGCCAGCAGTTTGGGACAGTTCTATGGCTACACCTTC. Protein: CASSLGQFYGYTF.